Shown below are 32 T cell receptor beta chains from a single sample sequenced in a study of T cells in Graves' hyperthyroidism and ophthalmopathy. Regions amplified from RNA transcripts were the TCR beta CDR3 regions. Using the HTBI primer set, a first-round RT-PCR was run on the TCR CDR3. One entry per CDR3 protein, called by TCRdb with MiXCR from the multiplex PCR reads. This sample carries 660,000 or so distinct CDR3 sequences, less than 25% of them seen once, and the ten largest clones take under 35%. Sequenced material: blood. These receptors came from a man aged 25 to 45 with Graves' ophthalmopathy.

This clonotype was counted many times. At one end the junction does not follow the germline gene, possibly because of a read error. V is TRBV4-3 and J is TRBJ1-5; no definite D call. CDR3 length: 13 amino acids. From germline, CDR1 is LGHNA and CDR2 YSLEER. CDR3 protein: CASSQDRDQPQHF. The CDR3 coding sequence is TGTGCCAGCAGCCAAGATCGGGATCAGCCCCAGCATTTT.

Here the CDR3 reads CASSQQATIYGYTF. As DNA, the CDR3 is TGTGCCAGCAGCCAACAGGCGACCATCTATGGCTACACCTTC. V is TRBV3-1 and J is TRBJ1-2; D is unresolved. The ends were cut back, 2 bases at V and 4 bases at J, with 11 bases in the middle. This CDR3 has 14 residues. The germline CDR1 and CDR2 sequences are LGHDT and YNNKEL (reference sequence).

The V and J genes are TRBV6-1 and TRBJ1-1, with unresolved D. V was trimmed by 4 bases and J by 5 bases, leaving 8 bases between them. CDR3 size: 12 residues. CDR1 and CDR2 from the germline V gene are MNHNS and SASEGT. Written as DNA, the CDR3 is TGTGCCAGCAGTGGGTGGGGTACTGAAGCTTTCTTT. Amino acids: CASSGWGTEAFF.

At least ten counts were recorded for this clonotype. This chain uses TRBV28 with TRBJ2-7, with D possibly matching TRBD1 (5 bases). The CDR3 is 16 amino acids. The V end was cut by 4 bases, the J end by 0 bases, with 16 bases between. CDR1 is MDHEN and CDR2 is SYDVKM in the germline V gene. The CDR3 region has the DNA TGTGCCAGCAGTTCGGTATCGCAGGGCGTCTCCTACGAGCAGTACTTC. Its translation is CASSSVSQGVSYEQYF.

This clonotype was seen at least ten times. The V and J genes are TRBV6-2 or TRBV6-3 and TRBJ2-7; a weak D match, TRBD2 (6 bases). Germline lookup yields CDR1 MNHEY and CDR2 SVGEGT. CDR3 length equals 14 residues. V lost 6 bases and J lost 0, with 12 bases in between. CDR3 DNA: TGTGCCAGCAGACCCCACGGGGGCTCCTACGAGCAGTACTTC. Translating gives CASRPHGGSYEQYF.

The rearrangement uses TRBV28 and TRBJ2-7, with D perhaps assigned TRBD1 or TRBD2 (5 bases each). The CDR3 runs to 14 residues. Germline CDR1 reads MDHEN; CDR2 reads SYDVKM. V lost 9 bases and J lost 1, with 16 bases in between. DNA for the CDR3: TGTGCCAGGACGGGGCGGGTCCCGTCCTACGAGCAGTACTTC. Protein sequence: CARTGRVPSYEQYF.

V and J are TRBV20-1 and TRBJ1-1; D possibly corresponds to TRBD1 (5 bases). The germline CDR1 and CDR2 sequences are DFQATT and SNEGSKA (reference sequence). This CDR3 region has 11 residues. Trimming pared 6 bases from V and 13 bases from J, leaving 18 bases between. CDR3: CSASTGAKSFF. The DNA for the CDR3 is TGCAGTGCCTCCACCGGGGCCAAAAGTTTCTTT.

CDR3 region: CASRTSQGYEQYF. The CDR3 nucleotides read TGTGCCAGCAGGACATCCCAGGGCTACGAGCAGTACTTC. The chain carries TRBV6-1 and TRBJ2-7; possibly TRBD1 for D (5 bases). Germline assignment: CDR1 MNHNS and CDR2 SASEGT. CDR3 length: 13 residues. Trimming removed 6 bases at V and 3 bases at J, with 12 bases between.

The rearrangement links TRBV6-1 to TRBJ1-1, with D possibly matching TRBD1 (5 bases). V was clipped by 6 bases and J by 4 bases, with 24 bases between them. Germline V gives CDR1 MNHNS, CDR2 SASEGT. The CDR3 covers 17 residues. In DNA, the CDR3 is TGTGCCAGCAGCCGTCGGGACTCGAAGGGAAAGGTCACTGAAGCTTTCTTT. It specifies CASSRRDSKGKVTEAFF.

This clonotype came up many times. At one end, the junction sequence differs from germline, possibly due to a read error. This chain uses TRBV10-3 with TRBJ2-5; possibly TRBD2 for D (5 bases). Germline V gene lookup returns CDR1 ENHRY and CDR2 SYGVKD. The CDR3 has 13 residues. CDR3 coding DNA: TGTGCCAGCAGCGTAACTAGACAAGAGACTCAGTACTTC. Encoded protein: CASSVTRQETQYF.

The table lists this clonotype with many counts. The chain employs TRBV28 and TRBJ2-7; D not certain. Trimming cost V 4 bases and J 3 bases, with 13 bases left between them. This CDR3 has 14 amino acids. The germline gives CDR1 MDHEN, CDR2 SYDVKM. DNA for the CDR3: TGTGCCAGCAGTTCCCTGATCCCCTTCTACGAGCAGTACTTC. It encodes CASSSLIPFYEQYF.

The chain carries TRBV15 and TRBJ2-1; 11 bases are shared with TRBD2. V lost 1 base and J lost 0; bases outside the gene matches: 8. The CDR3 is 19 residues long. Germline V gene sequence: CDR1 LNHNV, CDR2 YYDKDF (reference sequence). The CDR3 DNA sequence: TGTGCCACCAGCAGAGGAGGAGGGACTAGCGGCTACTCCTACAATGAGCAGTTCTTC. Translated: CATSRGGGTSGYSYNEQFF.

J is TRBJ2-4 and V is TRBV11-2; 10 bases agree with TRBD1. After removal of 8 bases from V and 4 bases from J, the junction contained 2 bases not matched to a gene. The CDR3 consists of 13 residues. Looked up from germline, CDR1 is SGHAT and CDR2 is FQNNGV. The CDR3, as DNA: TGTGCCAGCGGACAGGGGGTGAAAAACATTCAGTACTTC. The encoded protein is CASGQGVKNIQYF. Drawing the rest from reference TRBV11-2 and TRBJ2-4, the complete variable domain is EAGVAQSPRYKIIEKRQSVAFWCNPISGHATLYWYQQILGQGPKLLIQFQNNGVVDDSQLPKDRFSAERLKGVDSTLKIQPAKLEDSAVYLCASGQGVKNIQYFGAGTRLSVL.

This clonotype was counted between two and nine times. The J gene is TRBJ2-1, the V gene TRBV20-1, with 10 bases identical to TRBD1. With V trimmed by 6 bases and J by 5 bases, 10 bases remained unmatched. CDR1 is DFQATT and CDR2 is SNEGSKA in the germline V gene (reference sequence). The CDR3 is 15 residues long. The CDR3 DNA reads TGCAGTGCCAGGAGTCCGGGACAGGGGAACAATGAGCAGTTCTTC. This gives the protein CSARSPGQGNNEQFF.

This clonotype was counted only a few times. The CDR3 ends on some other residue instead of the conserved phenylalanine or tryptophan, so this is likely a read error. The gene calls are TRBV12-3 or TRBV12-4 and TRBJ2-7; 9 nucleotides match TRBD2. After removal of 5 bases from V and 7 bases from J, the junction contained 12 bases not matched to a gene. The CDR3 has 15 residues. CDR3 nucleotide sequence: TGTGCCAGCAGTGGTAGCGGGAGTATAGCGGAAGAGCAGTACCTC. This codes for CASSGSGSIAEEQYL.

The chain carries TRBV9 and TRBJ1-1; D might be TRBD1 (6 bases). The germline V gene has CDR1 SGDLS and CDR2 YYNGEE. The V end lost 1 base, the J end lost 3 bases, and 16 bases lay between the germline ends. This CDR3 is built from 16 residues. The CDR3 sequence: CASSVWGGFGDTEAFF. The DNA of the CDR3 is TGTGCCAGCAGCGTATGGGGGGGCTTTGGAGACACTGAAGCTTTCTTT.

The sample holds a few counts of this clonotype. CDR3 bases: TGTGCCAGCAGTGAACTCACGAGCTCGGGCATGGCCTATAATTCACCCCTCCACTTT. Translation gives CASSELTSSGMAYNSPLHF. J is TRBJ1-6 and V is TRBV6-1; D is ambiguous. Trimming shortened V by 2 bases and J by 2 bases, and 19 bases separated the two germline ends. Germline assignment: CDR1 MNHNS and CDR2 SASEGT. The CDR3 length is 19 residues.

The V gene is TRBV30, the J gene TRBJ1-5; TRBD1 aligns across 8 bases. The CDR3 spans 14 residues. With V trimmed by 2 bases and J by 6 bases, 6 bases remained unmatched. Per germline, CDR1 GTSNPN and CDR2 SVGIG (reference sequence). The CDR3 DNA follows: TGTGCCTGGAGTACCGGACAGGGCGCTCAGCCCCAGCATTTT. Translation gives CAWSTGQGAQPQHF.

This chain connects TRBV13 to TRBJ1-4; unclear D gene. CDR3 length: 14 residues. Germline V lookup: CDR1 PRHDT, CDR2 FYEKMQ (reference sequence). V shed 4 bases and J shed 8 bases, with 14 bases lying between them. CDR3 protein: CASSSGMNHEKLFF. The CDR3 DNA is TGTGCCAGCAGCTCGGGAATGAACCACGAAAAACTGTTTTTT.

The gene calls are TRBV20-1 and TRBJ2-2; 15 bases agree with TRBD2. V was clipped by 4 bases and J by 2 bases; unmatched bases: 5. There are 17 residues in the CDR3. In germline, CDR1 is DFQATT, CDR2 SNEGSKA (reference sequence). For the CDR3, the DNA is TGCAGTGCTACCGGACTAGCGGGAGGGCCAAACACCGGGGAGCTGTTTTTT. This translates into CSATGLAGGPNTGELFF.

V and J are TRBV20-1 and TRBJ2-5, with TRBD2 matching over 9 bases. CDR1 is DFQATT, CDR2 SNEGSKA, per germline (reference sequence). Trimming took 5 bases from V and 5 from J; bases not matched to a gene: 9. The length of the CDR3 is 14 residues. The CDR3 reads CSARSREGLETQYF. The CDR3 DNA sequence: TGCAGTGCTCGCTCGCGGGAGGGTCTGGAGACCCAGTACTTC.

V usage is TRBV4-3 and J usage is TRBJ2-5; no firm D call. CDR3 size: 16 residues. Trimming cost V 1 base and J 2 bases, with 14 bases left between them. Germline lookup yields CDR1 LGHNA and CDR2 YSLEER. CDR3: CASSQGGPDLQETQYF. The CDR3 DNA is TGCGCCAGCAGCCAAGGTGGGCCAGACTTGCAAGAGACCCAGTACTTC.

There are a few counts of this clonotype. The chain links TRBV20-1 to TRBJ2-3, with a tentative D call TRBD2 (6 bases). The ends were cut back, 4 bases at V and 3 bases at J, with 8 bases in the middle. The CDR3 has 12 residues. Germline V gene sequence: CDR1 DFQATT, CDR2 SNEGSKA (reference sequence). This chain's CDR3 is CSANRETDTQYF. In DNA form, the CDR3 reads TGCAGTGCTAATCGGGAGACAGATACGCAGTATTTT.

In this sample, this clonotype turned up many times. V and J are TRBV18 and TRBJ1-5; no definite D call. The germline V and J ends were trimmed by 3 bases and 9 bases, with 12 bases remaining between them. The V gene's germline CDR1 is KGHSH and CDR2 LQKENI. The CDR3 spans 13 residues. CDR3 sequence (DNA): TGTGCCAGCTCACCCTCAGAGACTCGGCCCCAGCATTTT. Its translation is CASSPSETRPQHF.

This clonotype was detected only a few times. This rearrangement joins TRBV9 to TRBJ2-5; a weak D match, TRBD1 (6 bases). V dropped 0 bases and J dropped 3 bases, with 9 bases sitting between them. CDR1 is SGDLS, CDR2 YYNGEE, per germline. The CDR3 has 14 residues. CDR3: CASSVGRGKETQYF. Written as DNA, the CDR3 is TGTGCCAGCAGCGTAGGCAGGGGTAAAGAGACCCAGTACTTC.

The chain combines TRBV7-9 with TRBJ2-7; D is undetermined. The V gene lost 1 base and the J gene lost 2 bases, with 6 bases spanning the gap. Germline CDR1 reads SEHNR; CDR2 reads FQNEAQ (reference sequence). CDR3 length: 13 residues. DNA for the CDR3: TGTGCCAGCAGCTTAGTCAACCCCTACGAGCAGTACTTC. It encodes CASSLVNPYEQYF.

In this sample, this clonotype turned up many times. The chain recombines TRBV27 with TRBJ2-1, with 11 bases that match TRBD2. Germline V gene sequence: CDR1 MNHEY, CDR2 SMNVEV (reference sequence). V lost 6 bases to trimming and J lost 3 bases; unmatched junction nucleotides: 4. The CDR3 extends over 15 amino acids. The chain's CDR3 is CASSSGTSGYNEQFF. CDR3 coding DNA: TGTGCCAGCAGCTCCGGGACTAGCGGCTACAATGAGCAGTTCTTC.

This clonotype was seen only a few times. The J gene is TRBJ1-1, the V gene TRBV30; 7 nucleotides align to TRBD1. J gave up 13 bases and V 6 bases, and 14 bases lay outside the gene matches. Per germline, CDR1 GTSNPN and CDR2 SVGIG (reference sequence). This CDR3 has 12 residues. CDR3 sequence: CACNRGSSENFF. CDR3 in DNA: TGTGCCTGCAACAGGGGCTCTAGTGAGAATTTCTTT.

The table lists this clonotype with a few counts. The rearrangement joins TRBV20-1 to TRBJ2-1; D gene ambiguous. Trimming stripped 0 bases from V and 8 bases from J, with 26 bases between. The CDR3 has 18 residues. Germline assignment: CDR1 DFQATT and CDR2 SNEGSKA (reference sequence). CDR3 residues: CSARDLFMRLPVVHEQFF. The CDR3 DNA is TGCAGTGCTAGAGATCTTTTCATGAGACTCCCGGTAGTGCATGAGCAGTTCTTC.

This clonotype was recorded many times. This rearrangement joins TRBV11-2 to TRBJ2-1; D may correspond to TRBD1 or TRBD2 (5 bases each). V lost 5 bases, J lost 7 bases, and 15 bases lay in between. The germline gives CDR1 SGHAT, CDR2 FQNNGV. The CDR3 has 14 residues. The CDR3 protein is CASSPPPGGNEQFF. CDR3 coding DNA: TGTGCCAGCAGCCCTCCCCCTGGGGGTAATGAGCAGTTCTTC. The complete variable domain, with remaining parts taken from reference TRBV11-2 and TRBJ2-1, reads EAGVAQSPRYKIIEKRQSVAFWCNPISGHATLYWYQQILGQGPKLLIQFQNNGVVDDSQLPKDRFSAERLKGVDSTLKIQPAKLEDSAVYLCASSPPPGGNEQFFGPGTRLTVL.

The sample holds a few counts of this clonotype. This rearrangement joins TRBV7-2 to TRBJ2-2, with D uncertain. V lost 5 bases to trimming and J lost 3 bases, with 13 bases between them. The CDR3 runs 15 residues. Per the germline V gene, CDR1 is SGHTA and CDR2 is FQGNSA. CDR3 sequence: CASSPKALDTGELFF. The CDR3 DNA is TGTGCCAGCAGCCCAAAAGCCCTTGACACCGGGGAGCTGTTTTTT.

This rearrangement joins TRBV30 to TRBJ2-1; 7 nucleotides line up with TRBD1. Germline CDR1 is GTSNPN and CDR2 is SVGIG (reference sequence). This CDR3 comprises 14 residues. V shed 0 bases, J shed 10 bases, and the junction held 9 bases outside the gene matches. CDR3 loop: CAWSVKGGAFEQFF. The CDR3 nucleotides are TGTGCCTGGAGTGTAAAAGGGGGCGCTTTCGAGCAGTTCTTC.